These 5 T cell receptor beta chains came from one sample sequenced in a study of CD4 and CD8 cells across lung adenocarcinoma regions. TCRdb called the PCR reads again in MiXCR, with one record for every CDR3 protein. The repertoire holds about 19,000 distinct CDR3 sequences, with about half as singletons. Sequencing input: CD4+ T cells from the margin of a lung tumor. Receptors were obtained from a male donor with lung adenocarcinoma. The CD4 and CD8 labels of this study may be unreliable.

The CDR3 region is CASSPGRLASATNTQYF. The DNA of the CDR3 is TGTGCCAGCAGTCCTGGCCGACTAGCTTCTGCGACAAACACGCAGTATTTT. The rearrangement uses TRBV27 and TRBJ2-3; 7 bases line up with TRBD2. V was pared by 5 bases and J by 9 bases, with 20 bases of the junction left unmatched. The CDR3 extends over 17 amino acids. CDR1 is MNHEY, CDR2 SMNVEV, per germline (reference sequence).

This clonotype was detected many times. This sequence joins TRBV10-3 and TRBJ2-2; 13 nucleotides align to TRBD2. The CDR3 consists of 17 residues. With V trimmed by 4 bases and J by 7 bases, 9 bases remained unmatched. CDR1 is ENHRY and CDR2 is SYGVKD in the germline V gene. The CDR3 DNA follows: TGTGCCATCAGTGGATCACCGGGACTAGCGGGAATCGGGGAGCTGTTTTTT. Translation: CAISGSPGLAGIGELFF.

This clonotype was seen many times. The chain uses TRBV6-1 and TRBJ2-2; 9 nucleotides align to TRBD2. The ends lost 5 bases at V and 4 bases at J; junction bases unmatched: 11. Per germline, CDR1 MNHNS and CDR2 SASEGT. The CDR3 consists of 17 residues. Here the CDR3 reads CASSPNLSGSGTGELFF. The CDR3 DNA is TGTGCCAGCAGTCCGAACCTTAGCGGGAGTGGCACCGGGGAGCTGTTTTTT.

By its share, this clonotype is medium-sized (0.01 to 0.1%). This sequence joins TRBV27 and TRBJ1-2; D possibly corresponds to TRBD1 (5 bases). CDR1 and CDR2 (germline): MNHEY, SMNVEV (reference sequence). V gave up 7 bases and J gave up 7 bases, with 19 bases separating them. This CDR3 has 14 amino acids. CDR3: CASTSLGGISGYTF. The CDR3 coding sequence is TGTGCCAGCACTTCCCTCGGGGGAATCTCTGGCTACACCTTC.

This clonotype was found many times. The chain carries TRBV4-1 and TRBJ2-5, with 8 bases matching TRBD1. The germline gives CDR1 MGHRA, CDR2 YSYEKL. J lost 5 bases, V lost 7 bases, and 12 bases had no gene match. The CDR3 runs to 15 residues. Written as DNA, the CDR3 is TGCGCCAGCACTCGGACAGGGTTTGGCGCCGAGACCCAGTACTTC. Residues: CASTRTGFGAETQYF.